This T cell receptor (beta chain) derives from a study of breast tumors, draining lymph nodes, adjacent tissues. Findings and limits, study-wide: Compared with lymph nodes, tumors were less diverse; compared with nontumor tissue, more. Luminal-like breast cancer showed significantly greater tumor-nontumor repertoire similarity than basal-like breast cancer did. That most tumor T cells come from lymph nodes remained unproven. Data fit most tumor T cells coming from lymph node, expanding in tumor.

As regards this clonotype: Its antigen is unidentified.

TCRdb recomputed calls from the multiplex PCR reads with MiXCR, one row per CDR3 protein. Here the sample spans under 25,000 distinct CDR3 sequences, 45% to 75% being singletons. Germline trimming cut 7 bases from V and 4 bases from J; bases unmatched to any gene: 9. The CDR3 covers 13 residues. Looked up from germline, CDR1 is SQVTM and CDR2 is ANQGSEA. V and J are TRBV29-1 and TRBJ2-5; the match to TRBD1 covers 7 bases. This TCR derives from a female donor with breast cancer. Some clones in this sample may be carry-over from other donors' samples. The sample consisted of breast tumor tissue. The CDR3 spells CSARQGLGETQYF. CDR3 DNA: TGCAGCGCTCGACAGGGTTTAGGAGAGACCCAGTACTTC.